This TCR beta chain was captured in a study of T cell repertoires in cytomegalovirus infection. Study at large: From public TCR beta signatures came an indication of both CMV infection and matching HLA type.

TCRdb re-derived calls from the reads in MiXCR, one entry per CDR3 protein. The sample records around 530,000 distinct CDR3 sequences, 26% being singletons. Findings and limits, study-wide: HLA-C-restricted TCR beta clonotypes specific for CMV led the ex vivo response.

This clonotype was observed a few times. Its antigen is not known. The receptor was isolated from a human donor in good health (CMV status not recorded). Some clones in this sample may be carry-over from other donors' samples. Sequencing was done on a sample of PBMCs.

As DNA, the CDR3 is TGTGCCAGTAGTCCAGGCAGTACCGGGACCCAGTACTTC. It is translated as CASSPGSTGTQYF. The chain joins TRBV19 to TRBJ2-5; D gene unclear. The V and J ends lost 5 bases and 7 bases respectively, with 14 bases between them. The CDR3 consists of 13 residues. Germline V gene lookup returns CDR1 LNHDA and CDR2 SQIVND (reference sequence).